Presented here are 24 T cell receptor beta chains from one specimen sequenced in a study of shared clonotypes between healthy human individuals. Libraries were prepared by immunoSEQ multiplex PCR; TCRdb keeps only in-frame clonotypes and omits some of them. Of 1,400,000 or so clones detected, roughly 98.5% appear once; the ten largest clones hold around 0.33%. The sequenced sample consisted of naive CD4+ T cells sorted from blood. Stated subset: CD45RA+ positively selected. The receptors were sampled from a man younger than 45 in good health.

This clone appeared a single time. The CDR3 DNA is TGTGCCACCAGCAGCAACCCTCCGAGGACCGGGGAGCTGTTTTTT. It codes for CATSSNPPRTGELFF. This chain connects TRBV15 to TRBJ2-2, with D hard to call. Looked up from germline, CDR1 is LNHNV and CDR2 is YYDKDF (reference sequence). V shed 3 bases and J shed 5 bases, with 13 bases lying between them. This CDR3 is 15 amino acids long.

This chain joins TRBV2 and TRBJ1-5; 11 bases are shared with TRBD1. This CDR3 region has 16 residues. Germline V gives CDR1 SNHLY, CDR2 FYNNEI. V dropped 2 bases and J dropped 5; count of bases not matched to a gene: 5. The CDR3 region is CASSEWRTGGDQPQHF. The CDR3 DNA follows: TGTGCCAGCAGTGAATGGAGGACAGGGGGCGATCAGCCCCAGCATTTT.

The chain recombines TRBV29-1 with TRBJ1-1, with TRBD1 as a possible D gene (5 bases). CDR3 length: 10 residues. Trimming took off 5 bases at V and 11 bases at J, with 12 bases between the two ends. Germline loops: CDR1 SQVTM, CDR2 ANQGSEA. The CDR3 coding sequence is TGCAGCGTTACAGGAGCCGGGGCTTTCTTT. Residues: CSVTGAGAFF.

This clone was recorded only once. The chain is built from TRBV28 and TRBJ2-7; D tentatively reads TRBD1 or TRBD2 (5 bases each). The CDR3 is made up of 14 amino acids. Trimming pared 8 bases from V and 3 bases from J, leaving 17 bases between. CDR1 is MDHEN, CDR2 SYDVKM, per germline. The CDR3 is CASDRTGPNYEQYF. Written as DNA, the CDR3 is TGTGCCAGCGATAGGACGGGGCCCAACTACGAGCAGTACTTC.

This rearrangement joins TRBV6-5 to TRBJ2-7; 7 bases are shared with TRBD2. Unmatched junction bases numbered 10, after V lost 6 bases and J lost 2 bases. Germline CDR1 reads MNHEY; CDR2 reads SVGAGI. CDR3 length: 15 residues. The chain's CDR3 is CASRPAGDFPYEQYF. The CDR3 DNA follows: TGTGCCAGCAGACCGGCGGGGGACTTCCCCTACGAGCAGTACTTC.

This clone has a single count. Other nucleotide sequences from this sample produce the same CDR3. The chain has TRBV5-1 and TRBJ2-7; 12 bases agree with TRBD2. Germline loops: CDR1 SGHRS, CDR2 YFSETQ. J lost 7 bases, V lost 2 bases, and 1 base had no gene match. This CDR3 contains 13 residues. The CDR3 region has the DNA TGCGCCAGCAGCTTAGGACTAGCGGGGGAGCAGTACTTC. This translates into CASSLGLAGEQYF.

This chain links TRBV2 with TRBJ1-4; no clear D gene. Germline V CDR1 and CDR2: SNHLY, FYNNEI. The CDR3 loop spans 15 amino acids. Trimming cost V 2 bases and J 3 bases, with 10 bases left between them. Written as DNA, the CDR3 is TGTGCCAGCAGTGAACCCAGTAGGTCTAATGAAAAACTGTTTTTT. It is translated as CASSEPSRSNEKLFF.

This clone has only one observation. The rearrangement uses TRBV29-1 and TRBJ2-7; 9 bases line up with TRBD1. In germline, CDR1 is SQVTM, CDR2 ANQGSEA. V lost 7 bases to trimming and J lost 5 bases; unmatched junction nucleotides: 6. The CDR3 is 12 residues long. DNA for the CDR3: TGCAGCGGAGGGGACAGGGAAGACGAGCAGTACTTC. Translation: CSGGDREDEQYF.

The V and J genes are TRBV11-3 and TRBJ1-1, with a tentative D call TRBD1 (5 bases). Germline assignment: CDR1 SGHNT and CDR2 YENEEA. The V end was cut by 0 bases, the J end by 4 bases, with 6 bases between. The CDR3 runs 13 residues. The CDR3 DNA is TGTGCCAGCAGCTTAGAGCAGGGCACTGAAGCTTTCTTT. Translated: CASSLEQGTEAFF.

This chain's CDR3 is CASSGPGQGWSYEQYF. CDR3 coding DNA: TGTGCCAGCAGTGGACCGGGACAGGGATGGTCCTACGAGCAGTACTTC. The chain is built from TRBV27 and TRBJ2-7; 9 bases line up with TRBD1. The CDR3 is 16 residues long. Germline V CDR1 and CDR2: MNHEY, SMNVEV (reference sequence). J gave up 1 base and V 5 bases, and 9 bases lay outside the gene matches.

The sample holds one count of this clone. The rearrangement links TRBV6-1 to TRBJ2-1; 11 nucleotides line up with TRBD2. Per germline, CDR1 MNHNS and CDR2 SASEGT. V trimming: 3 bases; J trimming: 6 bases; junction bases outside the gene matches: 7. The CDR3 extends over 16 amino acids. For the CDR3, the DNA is TGTGCCAGCAGTGATCGGCTAGCGGGAGGAGGCAATGAGCAGTTCTTC. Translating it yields CASSDRLAGGGNEQFF.

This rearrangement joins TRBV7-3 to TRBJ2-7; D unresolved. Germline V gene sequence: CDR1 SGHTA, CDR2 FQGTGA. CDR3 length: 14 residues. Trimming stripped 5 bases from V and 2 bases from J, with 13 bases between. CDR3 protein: CASSLGQAPYEQYF. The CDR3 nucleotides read TGTGCCAGCAGCCTTGGGCAGGCCCCCTACGAGCAGTACTTC.

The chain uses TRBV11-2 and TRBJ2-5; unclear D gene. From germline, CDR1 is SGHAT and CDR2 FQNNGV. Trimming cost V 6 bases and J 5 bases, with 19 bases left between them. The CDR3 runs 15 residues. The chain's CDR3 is CASRRTPRPDETQYF. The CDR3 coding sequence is TGTGCCAGCAGGAGGACCCCTAGGCCTGATGAGACCCAGTACTTC.

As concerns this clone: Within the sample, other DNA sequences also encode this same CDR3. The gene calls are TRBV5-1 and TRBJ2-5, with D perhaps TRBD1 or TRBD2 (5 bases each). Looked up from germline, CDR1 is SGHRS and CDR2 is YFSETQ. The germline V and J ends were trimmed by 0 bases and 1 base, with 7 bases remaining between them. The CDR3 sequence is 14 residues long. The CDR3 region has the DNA TGCGCCAGCAGCTTGGGGGGGACCCAAGAGACCCAGTACTTC. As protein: CASSLGGTQETQYF. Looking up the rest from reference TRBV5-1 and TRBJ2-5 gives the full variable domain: KAGVTQTPRYLIKTRGQQVTLSCSPISGHRSVSWYQQTPGQGLQFLFEYFSETQRNKGNFPGRFSGRQFSNSRSEMNVSTLELGDSALYLCASSLGGTQETQYFGPGTRLLVL.

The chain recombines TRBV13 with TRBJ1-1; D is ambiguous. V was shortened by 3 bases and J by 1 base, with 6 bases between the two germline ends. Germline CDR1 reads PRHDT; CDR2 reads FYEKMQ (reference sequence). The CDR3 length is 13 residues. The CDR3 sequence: CASSFRQNTEAFF. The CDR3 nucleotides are TGTGCCAGCAGCTTCCGGCAGAACACTGAAGCTTTCTTT.

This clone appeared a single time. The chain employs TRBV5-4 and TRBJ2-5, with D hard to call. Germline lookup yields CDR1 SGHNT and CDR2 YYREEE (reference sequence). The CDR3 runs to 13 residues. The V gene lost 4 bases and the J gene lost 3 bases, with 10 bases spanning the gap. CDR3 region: CASSIGAEETQYF. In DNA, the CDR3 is TGTGCCAGCAGCATCGGCGCAGAAGAGACCCAGTACTTC. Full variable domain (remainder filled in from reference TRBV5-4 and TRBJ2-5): ETGVTQSPTHLIKTRGQQVTLRCSSQSGHNTVSWYQQALGQGPQFIFQYYREEENGRGNFPPRFSGLQFPNYSSELNVNALELDDSALYLCASSIGAEETQYFGPGTRLLVL.

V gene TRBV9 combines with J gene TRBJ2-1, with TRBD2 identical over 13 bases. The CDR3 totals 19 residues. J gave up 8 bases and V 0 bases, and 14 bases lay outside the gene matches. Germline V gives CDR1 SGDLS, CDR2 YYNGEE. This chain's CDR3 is CASSVETSGRTPTVDEQFF. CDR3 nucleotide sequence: TGTGCCAGCAGCGTAGAGACTAGCGGGAGGACCCCCACCGTAGATGAGCAGTTCTTC.

In nucleotides, the CDR3 is TGCGCCAGCAGCGTAGGGTCCGTTACAGATACGCAGTATTTT. Translating it yields CASSVGSVTDTQYF. V and J are TRBV5-1 and TRBJ2-3; D remains ambiguous. V lost 4 bases and J 3 bases, leaving 12 bases between the germline ends. The CDR3 totals 14 residues. CDR1 is SGHRS, CDR2 YFSETQ, per germline.

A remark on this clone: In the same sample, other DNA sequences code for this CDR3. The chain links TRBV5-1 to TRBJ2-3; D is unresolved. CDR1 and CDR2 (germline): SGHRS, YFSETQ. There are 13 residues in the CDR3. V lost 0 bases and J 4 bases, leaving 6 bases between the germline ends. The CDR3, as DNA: TGCGCCAGCAGCTTGGAAGGATCAGATACGCAGTATTTT. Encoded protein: CASSLEGSDTQYF.

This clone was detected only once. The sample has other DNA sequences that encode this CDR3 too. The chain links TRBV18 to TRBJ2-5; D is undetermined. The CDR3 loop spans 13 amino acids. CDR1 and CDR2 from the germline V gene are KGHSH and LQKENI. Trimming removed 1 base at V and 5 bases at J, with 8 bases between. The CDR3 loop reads CASSPQVAETQYF. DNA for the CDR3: TGTGCCAGCTCACCACAGGTAGCCGAGACCCAGTACTTC.

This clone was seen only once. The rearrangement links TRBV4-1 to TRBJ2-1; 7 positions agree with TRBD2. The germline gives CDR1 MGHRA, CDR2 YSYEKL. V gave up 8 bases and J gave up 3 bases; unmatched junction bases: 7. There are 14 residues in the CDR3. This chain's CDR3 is CASSRGVGYNEQFF. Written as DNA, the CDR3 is TGCGCCAGCTCCCGGGGGGTGGGCTACAATGAGCAGTTCTTC.

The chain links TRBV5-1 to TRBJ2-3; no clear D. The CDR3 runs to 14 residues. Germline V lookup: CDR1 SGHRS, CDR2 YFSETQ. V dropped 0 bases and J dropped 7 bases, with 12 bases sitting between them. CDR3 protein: CASSLGNEDNTQYF. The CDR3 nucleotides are TGCGCCAGCAGCTTGGGAAACGAGGATAATACGCAGTATTTT. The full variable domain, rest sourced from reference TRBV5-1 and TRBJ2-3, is KAGVTQTPRYLIKTRGQQVTLSCSPISGHRSVSWYQQTPGQGLQFLFEYFSETQRNKGNFPGRFSGRQFSNSRSEMNVSTLELGDSALYLCASSLGNEDNTQYFGPGTRLTVL.

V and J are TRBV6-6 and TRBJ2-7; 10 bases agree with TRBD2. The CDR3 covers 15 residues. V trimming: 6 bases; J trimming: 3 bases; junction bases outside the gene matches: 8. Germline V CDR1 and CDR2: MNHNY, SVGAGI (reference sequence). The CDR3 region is CASSPSGGPRYEQYF. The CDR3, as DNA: TGTGCCAGCAGCCCTAGCGGGGGTCCCCGCTACGAGCAGTACTTC.

The DNA of the CDR3 is TGTGCCAGCAGTTTGGGCGGGGACGAAAAAGAGACCCAGTACTTC. This gives the protein CASSLGGDEKETQYF. The chain couples TRBV28 to TRBJ2-5; D is perhaps TRBD2 (6 bases). With 3 bases removed from V and 3 bases from J, the gap between germline ends came to 14 bases. The CDR3 runs 15 residues. Germline assignment: CDR1 MDHEN and CDR2 SYDVKM.